One and the same sample provided the 15 T cell receptor beta chains below, sequenced in a study of CD8 T cells in Susac syndrome. Random hexamers primed reverse transcription of about 0.5 to 1 ug RNA. TCRdb independently ran MiXCR on the immunoSEQ multiplex PCR reads; one entry per CDR3 protein. Of 300,000 or so distinct CDR3 sequences in the sample, about 90% were seen once. Source material: CD4+ T cells from PBMCs. These receptors all come from a human donor with multiple sclerosis.

The V and J genes are TRBV2 and TRBJ2-7; D is ambiguous. The V and J ends lost 7 bases and 2 bases respectively, with 15 bases between them. Germline CDR1 reads SNHLY; CDR2 reads FYNNEI. The CDR3 sequence is 14 residues long. The CDR3 DNA reads TGTGCCAGCAAGGGTAGAACGGTCACCTACGAGCAGTACTTC. It is translated as CASKGRTVTYEQYF.

The chain combines TRBV29-1 with TRBJ2-7; TRBD2 agrees at 11 bases. V gave up 6 bases and J gave up 0 bases; unmatched junction bases: 4. CDR1 SQVTM and CDR2 ANQGSEA come from the germline V gene. The CDR3 has 14 amino acids. CDR3 region: CSVLTSGISYEQYF. DNA of the CDR3: TGCAGCGTCCTGACTAGCGGGATCTCCTACGAGCAGTACTTC.

The chain links TRBV30 to TRBJ2-7, with TRBD1 matching over 10 bases. Trimming at V came to 4 bases and at J to 4 bases, leaving 7 bases not matched to a gene. The CDR3 contains 14 residues. Per the germline V gene, CDR1 is GTSNPN and CDR2 is SVGIG (reference sequence). The CDR3 bases are TGTGCCTGGAAGACAGACAGGGGGCCGTACGAGCAGTACTTC. This codes for CAWKTDRGPYEQYF.

The chain combines TRBV5-1 with TRBJ1-1; D is perhaps TRBD1 (5 bases). This CDR3 contains 14 residues. V was clipped by 4 bases and J by 7 bases, with 17 bases between them. The germline CDR1 and CDR2 sequences are SGHRS and YFSETQ. The CDR3 reads CASSTGLIELEAFF. As DNA, the CDR3 is TGCGCCAGCAGCACGGGACTTATCGAGCTTGAAGCTTTCTTT.

The chain uses TRBV6-2 or TRBV6-3 and TRBJ2-1; maybe TRBD2 (5 bases). This CDR3 is built from 21 residues. Germline V gene sequence: CDR1 MNHEY, CDR2 SVGEGT. V shed 0 bases and J shed 4 bases, with 28 bases lying between them. The CDR3 region is CASSYSPGNRALVQLYNEQFF. CDR3 coding DNA: TGTGCCAGCAGTTACTCGCCCGGGAATAGGGCTTTGGTGCAGCTATACAATGAGCAGTTCTTC.

The chain has TRBV19 and TRBJ1-5; D is unclear. The CDR3 is 16 amino acids. V lost 8 bases to trimming and J lost 2 bases, with 19 bases between them. Germline V gene lookup returns CDR1 LNHDA and CDR2 SQIVND (reference sequence). The CDR3 protein is CASSPITGRGNQPQHF. The CDR3 DNA is TGTGCCAGTTCCCCAATCACGGGGAGAGGCAATCAGCCCCAGCATTTT. Looking up the rest from reference TRBV19 and TRBJ1-5 gives the full variable domain: DGGITQSPKYLFRKEGQNVTLSCEQNLNHDAMYWYRQDPGQGLRLIYYSQIVNDFQKGDIAEGYSVSREKKESFPLTVTSAQKNPTAFYLCASSPITGRGNQPQHFGDGTRLSIL.

V and J are TRBV15 and TRBJ1-5; D unresolved. The CDR3 is 15 amino acids. Trimming took 1 base from V and 1 from J, leaving 8 bases between them. The germline V gene encodes CDR1 LNHNV and CDR2 YYDKDF (reference sequence). CDR3 coding DNA: TGTGCCACCAGCAGAGTGAGGCCAAGCAATCAGCCCCAGCATTTT. It specifies CATSRVRPSNQPQHF.

The rearrangement links TRBV18 to TRBJ2-7; 7 bases fit TRBD2. The V and J ends lost 6 bases and 3 bases, in that order; junction bases with no gene match: 8. Germline values: CDR1 KGHSH, CDR2 LQKENI. This CDR3 region has 14 residues. The CDR3 loop is CASSPPGLVYEQYF. The CDR3 region has the DNA TGTGCCAGCTCCCCCCCCGGACTAGTCTACGAGCAGTACTTC.

This chain connects TRBV6-2 or TRBV6-3 to TRBJ1-2, with a tentative D call TRBD1 (5 bases). The CDR3 extends over 15 amino acids. Germline V gene data show CDR1 as MNHEY and CDR2 as SVGEGT. V shed 6 bases and J shed 3 bases, with 17 bases lying between them. The CDR3 sequence is CASRHPSWGDYGYTF. As DNA, the CDR3 is TGTGCCAGCAGACACCCGAGCTGGGGGGACTATGGCTACACCTTC.

This rearrangement joins TRBV6-5 to TRBJ2-1; D is undetermined. This CDR3 is 15 amino acids long. The V end lost 6 bases, the J end lost 3 bases, and 15 bases lay between the germline ends. The germline V gene has CDR1 MNHEY and CDR2 SVGAGI. The CDR3 DNA is TGTGCCAGCAGCTGGGGTCGGCTCCTCTACAATGAGCAGTTCTTC. It yields the protein CASSWGRLLYNEQFF.

The chain carries TRBV4-3 and TRBJ2-4; perhaps TRBD1 as D (6 bases). V dropped 1 base and J dropped 9 bases, with 13 bases sitting between them. There are 14 residues in the CDR3. Germline CDR1 and CDR2: LGHNA and YSLEER. The CDR3: CASSQVGTSAIQYF. CDR3 DNA: TGCGCCAGCAGCCAAGTCGGGACATCCGCCATTCAGTACTTC.

The chain couples TRBV28 to TRBJ1-6; the D gene is possibly TRBD1 (5 bases). This CDR3 spans 14 amino acids. Germline assignment: CDR1 MDHEN and CDR2 SYDVKM. The V gene lost 7 bases and the J gene lost 9 bases, with 16 bases spanning the gap. CDR3 DNA: TGTGCCAGCACCGGGGCAGGGAGGGCTTCACCCCTCCACTTT. Amino acids: CASTGAGRASPLHF.

The chain joins TRBV20-1 to TRBJ2-2; a weak D match, TRBD2 (6 bases). V was cut by 1 base and J by 6 bases, with 9 bases left in between. The germline V gene has CDR1 DFQATT and CDR2 SNEGSKA (reference sequence). The CDR3 runs 13 residues. CDR3 protein: CSARAGEAGELFF. CDR3 nucleotide sequence: TGCAGTGCTAGAGCGGGAGAGGCCGGGGAGCTGTTTTTT.

The gene calls are TRBV19 and TRBJ1-5, with D unresolved. The germline CDR1 and CDR2 sequences are LNHDA and SQIVND (reference sequence). Trimming took off 1 base at V and 2 bases at J, with 12 bases between the two ends. The CDR3 length is 16 residues. The CDR3 here is CASSIGQGNGNQPQHF. CDR3 nucleotide sequence: TGTGCCAGTAGTATAGGTCAAGGGAACGGCAATCAGCCCCAGCATTTT.

This chain joins TRBV6-2 or TRBV6-3 and TRBJ1-4; D is ambiguous. Germline V gene data show CDR1 as MNHEY and CDR2 as SVGEGT. CDR3 size: 15 residues. The V and J ends lost 5 bases and 0 bases respectively, with 10 bases between them. In DNA form, the CDR3 reads TGTGCCAGCAGTGACTTCGACACAACTAATGAAAAACTGTTTTTT. Its protein product is CASSDFDTTNEKLFF.